The sequence of this TCR beta chain was determined in a study of T cells in Graves' hyperthyroidism and ophthalmopathy. Findings of the study overall: Most clonotypes that expanded in the thyroid above 0.001 also showed up in blood.

Using RNA transcripts as the source, TCR beta CDR3 regions were amplified. Initially, a first-round RT-PCR of the TCR CDR3 employed the HTBI primer set. Each CDR3 protein is one row after TCRdb ran MiXCR on the multiplex PCR reads. The sample consists of hundreds of thousands of distinct CDR3 sequences, around 13% of them appearing once. This clonotype was seen many times. The antigen remains undetermined. CDR1 and CDR2 (germline): DFQATT, SNEGSKA (reference sequence). The CDR3 runs to 13 residues. Trimming took off 3 bases at V and 4 bases at J, with 12 bases between the two ends. Patients affected by ophthalmopathy presented a Clinical Activity Score of at least 3, a NOSPECS grade of at least 4, and disease duration below 3 months. A roughly 10 ml volume of fresh peripheral blood provided the PBMCs.

The genes are TRBV20-1 and TRBJ1-2; D is unresolved. This TCR derives from a woman aged 40 to 50 with Graves' ophthalmopathy. Sequencing input: blood. The CDR3 DNA sequence: TGCAGTGCTAGGTATGAAGGAACCTATGGCTACACCTTC. Amino acids: CSARYEGTYGYTF.